This is a list of T cell receptor beta chains from one sample in a study of PD-1 blockade in classical Hodgkin lymphoma. TCRdb's copy holds only in-frame clones and misses some; the assay was immunoSEQ multiplex PCR. This table holds nearly 25,000 clones, about 83% found once. The material was CD4+ T cells from blood, obtained at baseline. The receptor set was obtained from a human donor with classical Hodgkin lymphoma. The CDR3 runs from the conserved cysteine through the conserved F or W. D genes are given only for firm matches. Clone size is stated in some rows and not others, as once, few, many or a class when expanded.

V gene	J gene	D gene	clone size	CDR3 DNA	CDR3 protein
TRBV19	TRBJ2-3	-	-	TGTGCCAGTAATCCACAGGAACGCACAGATACGCAGTATTTT	CASNPQERTDTQYF
TRBV9	TRBJ1-2	TRBD1	-	TGTGCCAGCAGCGCGGGACAGGGTACTTACGGCTACACCTTC	CASSAGQGTYGYTF
TRBV2	TRBJ1-4	TRBD1	-	TGTGCCAGCAGCGCCGGGACAGGGGTGACTAATGAAAAACTGTTTTTT	CASSAGTGVTNEKLFF
TRBV5-4	TRBJ2-2	-	-	TGTGCCAGCAGCTTGGGAGGGGCCCTGAACACCGGGGAGCTGTTTTTT	CASSLGGALNTGELFF
TRBV7-9	TRBJ1-1	-	-	TGTGCCAGCACCTTCACAGACCCCACTGAAGCTTTCTTT	CASTFTDPTEAFF
TRBV19	TRBJ1-2	-	-	TGTGCCAGTAGAAGGAGGGAAGGCGGCTACACCTTC	CASRRREGGYTF
TRBV5-1	TRBJ1-1	-	once	TGCGCCAGCAGCTTGTTTGTCCAGGGCAGCACTGAAGCTTTCTTT	CASSLFVQGSTEAFF
TRBV9	TRBJ2-2	-	-	TGTGCCAGCAGCGTAGTATCAGGCACCGGGGAGCTGTTTTTT	CASSVVSGTGELFF
TRBV7-3	TRBJ1-1	-	-	TGTGCCAGCAGCACCGGGACGGCGAACACTGAAGCTTTCTTT	CASSTGTANTEAFF
TRBV9	TRBJ1-1	TRBD1	-	TGTGCCAGCACCCCTGCCGGGACAGGGGACACTGAAGCTTTCTTT	CASTPAGTGDTEAFF
TRBV11-3	TRBJ1-1	TRBD1	-	TGTGCCAGCAGCTTAGCGGGACAGGAAGCTTTCTTT	CASSLAGQEAFF
TRBV6-6	TRBJ1-1	-	few	TGTGCCAGCAGTCCTCAGGGTGGTCGAAACACTGAAGCTTTCTTT	CASSPQGGRNTEAFF
TRBV4-3	TRBJ2-7	-	-	TGCGCCAGCAGCCAAGAAAGTGGGTCGGCCGAGCAGTACTTC	CASSQESGSAEQYF
TRBV5-1	TRBJ2-1	TRBD2	-	TGCGCCAGCAGCTGGTCCAGCGGGGGGGCTGAGCAGTTCTTC	CASSWSSGGAEQFF
TRBV5-1	TRBJ1-1	TRBD1	-	TGCGCCAGCAGTACAGGGGAGGACACTGAAGCTTTCTTT	CASSTGEDTEAFF
TRBV19	TRBJ2-3	TRBD2	-	TGTGCCAGTAGTCCCCGACTAGCGGGGGGAACAGATACGCAGTATTTT	CASSPRLAGGTDTQYF
TRBV7-2	TRBJ2-1	TRBD2	-	TGTGCCAGCAGCTACTCAGCGGGAGCGAAGGGCGAGCAGTTCTTC	CASSYSAGAKGEQFF
TRBV7-3	TRBJ1-1	TRBD1	-	TGTGCCAGCAGTCCCGGGACAGGACGGGGGGACACTGAAGCTTTCTTT	CASSPGTGRGDTEAFF
TRBV9	TRBJ2-7	TRBD2	-	TGTGCCAGCAGCGTAGGGAGCGGGGGGGCCTCAGGGGAGCAGTACTTC	CASSVGSGGASGEQYF
TRBV5-7	TRBJ1-5	-	-	TGTGCCAGCAGCCGGGGGGGGAACAATCAGCCCCAGCATTTT	CASSRGGNNQPQHF
TRBV11-2	TRBJ2-5	-	-	TGTGCCAGCAGCTTAGATACTTGGGAAGAGACCCAGTACTTC	CASSLDTWEETQYF
TRBV5-4	TRBJ2-1	TRBD2	once	TGTGCCAGCAGCTTTGCGGGGGGCCCCAGCTCCTACAATGAGCAGTTCTTC	CASSFAGGPSSYNEQFF
TRBV5-1	TRBJ1-1	-	once	TGCGCCAGCAGCTCCCTACAGGGAAGTTGGGCTGAAGCTTTCTTT	CASSSLQGSWAEAFF
TRBV7-2	TRBJ2-4	TRBD2	-	TGTGCCAGCAGCTTAGCTAGTAGCGGGGGGGCAAACATTCAGTACTTC	CASSLASSGGANIQYF
TRBV4-3	TRBJ1-1	-	-	TGCGCCAGCAGCCAAGAACCCCGCACTGAAGCTTTCTTT	CASSQEPRTEAFF
TRBV15	TRBJ1-3	-	-	TGTGCCACCAGCAGAGATATCGCCTCTGGAAACACCATATATTTT	CATSRDIASGNTIYF
TRBV5-1	TRBJ1-4	-	once	TGCGCCAGCAGCCTCACCTGGGGACAAAATAATGAAAAACTGTTTTTT	CASSLTWGQNNEKLFF
TRBV18	TRBJ1-6	-	-	TGTGCCAGCTCCCTCGGGTCCCCCTCCGCGGGGAGTACTTCACCCCTCCACTTT	CASSLGSPSAGSTSPLHF
TRBV5-4	TRBJ1-3	-	once	TGTGCCAGCAGCTTGGGGGCAAGGGGATCTGGAAACACCATATATTTT	CASSLGARGSGNTIYF